Listed below are T cell receptor beta chains from one sample, sequenced in a study of blood T cell repertoires in COVID-19. Sequencing was performed with immunoSEQ multiplex PCR; in TCRdb, only in-frame clones are kept and a portion is missing. The sample includes some 100,000 clones, around nine tenths of them seen just once. Sequenced material: peripheral blood. The receptors come from a man aged 50 to 59 with acute or convalescent COVID-19. Each CDR3 is given with its conserved first and last residue. Each record gives: clone size, V gene, J gene, D gene, CDR3 protein, CDR3 DNA. A D gene is named only where the DNA matches it firmly. Where a row states a size, it is once, few, many or the class of an expanded clone; other rows omit it.

>NA|TRBV12-3/TRBV12-4|TRBJ1-2|NA
CASSLVVEAGYTF
TGTGCCAGCAGTTTAGTAGTCGAGGCTGGCTACACCTTC
>NA|TRBV5-1|TRBJ1-2|NA
CASSLFERATNYGYTF
TGCGCCAGCAGCTTGTTCGAGAGGGCGACGAACTATGGCTACACCTTC
>NA|TRBV19|TRBJ1-1|NA
CASSPGLMNTEAFF
TGTGCCAGTAGCCCGGGACTGATGAACACTGAAGCTTTCTTT
>NA|TRBV5-1|TRBJ2-3|NA
CASSLGNTPRTDTQYF
TGCGCCAGCAGCTTGGGCAACACCCCCCGCACAGATACGCAGTATTTT
>NA|TRBV7-2|TRBJ2-7|NA
CASSGYLSSYEQYF
TGTGCCAGCAGCGGTTACCTCAGCTCCTACGAGCAGTACTTC
>NA|TRBV5-1|TRBJ2-2|TRBD1
CASAGTGITGELFF
TGCGCCAGCGCCGGGACAGGGATCACCGGGGAGCTGTTTTTT
>NA|TRBV19|TRBJ1-2|NA
CASSIKGDVGYTF
TGTGCCAGTAGTATAAAGGGGGACGTTGGCTACACCTTC
>NA|TRBV5-4|TRBJ2-2|TRBD2
CASSPRTSGRDTGELFF
TGTGCCAGCAGCCCCAGGACTAGCGGGAGAGACACCGGGGAGCTGTTTTTT
>NA|TRBV11-2|TRBJ1-6|TRBD1
CASSLALGQGSPLHF
TGTGCCAGCAGCTTAGCCCTGGGACAGGGATCACCCCTCCACTTT
>NA|TRBV2|TRBJ2-2|TRBD2
CASSEARLAGEPGELFF
TGTGCCAGCAGTGAAGCTAGACTAGCGGGCGAACCCGGGGAGCTGTTTTTT
>NA|TRBV5-1|TRBJ2-3|NA
CASDPASGTDTQYF
TGCGCCAGCGATCCGGCTAGCGGCACAGATACGCAGTATTTT
>NA|TRBV6-1|TRBJ1-1|NA
CASSEVGSRGTEAFF
TGTGCCAGCAGTGAAGTGGGATCTAGGGGGACTGAAGCTTTCTTT
>NA|TRBV5-1|TRBJ2-7|NA
CASSLVGGSYEQYF
TGCGCCAGCAGCTTGGTAGGGGGCTCCTACGAGCAGTACTTC
>NA|TRBV14|TRBJ2-7|TRBD2
CASSREGNYEQYF
TGTGCCAGCAGCCGGGAGGGCAATTACGAGCAGTACTTC
>NA|TRBV6-6|TRBJ2-7|NA
CASSLPTVIEQYF
TGTGCCAGCAGCCTACCGACAGTAATCGAGCAGTACTTC
>NA|TRBV19|TRBJ1-2|TRBD1
CASSPGTGANYGYTF
TGTGCCAGTAGCCCCGGGACAGGGGCTAACTATGGCTACACCTTC
>NA|TRBV13|TRBJ2-1|TRBD2
CASSWLAGAYNEQFF
TGTGCCAGCAGCTGGCTAGCGGGAGCTTACAATGAGCAGTTCTTC
>NA|TRBV5-6|TRBJ1-2|NA
CASSFRGRYGYTF
TGTGCCAGCAGCTTCAGGGGCCGCTATGGCTACACCTTC
>NA|TRBV6-5|TRBJ1-1|TRBD1
CATVTGALEAFF
TGTGCCACCGTTACAGGGGCCCTTGAAGCTTTCTTT
>NA|TRBV2|TRBJ2-3|TRBD1
CASRTGGTDTQYF
TGTGCCAGCAGGACAGGGGGCACAGATACGCAGTATTTT
>NA|TRBV29-1|TRBJ2-3|TRBD2
CSVVAGPDTQYF
TGCAGCGTTGTAGCGGGACCGGATACGCAGTATTTT
>NA|TRBV5-1|TRBJ2-3|NA
CASKTGGTDTQYF
TGCGCCAGCAAGACAGGCGGCACAGATACGCAGTATTTT
>NA|TRBV29-1|TRBJ2-7|NA
CSVGAFYEQYF
TGCAGCGTTGGGGCTTTCTACGAGCAGTACTTC
>NA|TRBV5-1|TRBJ2-1|NA
CASSSGLANEQFF
TGCGCCAGCAGCTCAGGACTTGCCAATGAGCAGTTCTTC
>NA|TRBV7-8|TRBJ2-1|NA
CASSPKVPGVTDNEQFF
TGTGCCAGCAGCCCGAAGGTCCCGGGTGTCACCGACAATGAGCAGTTCTTC
>NA|TRBV2|TRBJ1-1|NA
CASSVPGGVKAFF
TGTGCCAGCAGTGTCCCGGGAGGGGTAAAAGCTTTCTTT
>NA|TRBV5-1|TRBJ2-1|TRBD1
CASSNRGLLSYNEQFF
TGCGCCAGCAGCAACAGGGGGCTACTCTCCTACAATGAGCAGTTCTTC
>NA|TRBV11-2|TRBJ2-3|TRBD1
CASSSWDSRSDTQYF
TGTGCCAGCAGCTCTTGGGACAGCCGGTCAGATACGCAGTATTTT
>NA|TRBV5-1|TRBJ2-1|TRBD1
CASSSSALRDRGNEQFF
TGCGCCAGCAGCTCTTCAGCTCTCCGGGACAGGGGCAATGAGCAGTTCTTC
>NA|TRBV11-2|TRBJ2-7|TRBD1
CASSQGTGTGVFVEQYF
TGTGCCAGCAGCCAAGGTACCGGGACAGGGGTCTTTGTCGAGCAGTACTTC
>NA|TRBV19|TRBJ2-1|TRBD2
CASSPHTGTTQYPPHDEQFF
TGTGCCAGTAGTCCCCACACCGGGACTACCCAATACCCCCCCCACGATGAGCAGTTCTTC
>NA|TRBV11-2|TRBJ1-1|NA
CASSLVRGNTEAFF
TGTGCCAGCAGCTTAGTGCGGGGAAACACTGAAGCTTTCTTT
>NA|TRBV7-9|TRBJ1-2|TRBD1
CASSLLGTGRNYGYTF
TGTGCCAGCAGCTTATTGGGGACAGGGCGTAACTATGGCTACACCTTC
>NA|TRBV7-9|TRBJ1-2|NA
CASSLGGQSEGYTF
TGTGCCAGCAGCTTAGGAGGGCAGTCGGAGGGCTACACCTTC
>NA|TRBV4-1|TRBJ1-1|NA
CASSPLGGRNTEAFF
TGCGCCAGCAGCCCCCTGGGGGGAAGGAACACTGAAGCTTTCTTT
>NA|TRBV27|TRBJ1-1|NA
CASSPGAWTEAFF
TGTGCCAGCAGTCCAGGGGCCTGGACTGAAGCTTTCTTT
>NA|TRBV6-6|TRBJ1-5|TRBD1
CASSLRQGGYNQPQHF
TGTGCCAGCAGTCTCAGACAGGGGGGGTACAATCAGCCCCAGCATTTT
>few|TRBV27|TRBJ2-7|TRBD2
CASSLAEGGREQYF
TGTGCCAGCAGTCTAGCGGAGGGAGGGAGGGAGCAGTACTTC
>NA|TRBV18|TRBJ2-7|TRBD2
CASSASGSGYEQYF
TGTGCCAGCTCAGCTAGCGGGAGTGGCTACGAGCAGTACTTC
>NA|TRBV7-8|TRBJ2-2|TRBD2
CASSLGTSGRWIGELFF
TGTGCCAGCAGCTTAGGGACTAGCGGGAGATGGATCGGGGAGCTGTTTTTT
>NA|TRBV5-4|TRBJ2-4|NA
CASSLFGVGKNIQYF
TGTGCCAGCAGCTTGTTCGGGGTGGGCAAAAACATTCAGTACTTC
>NA|TRBV5-1|TRBJ1-3|NA
CASSLEAGVGNTIYF
TGCGCCAGCAGCTTGGAGGCAGGGGTTGGAAACACCATATATTTT
>NA|TRBV29-1|TRBJ1-1|TRBD1
CSVGQGVTEAFF
TGCAGCGTTGGACAGGGGGTCACTGAAGCTTTCTTT
>NA|TRBV7-6|TRBJ2-1|TRBD2
CASSLGGRKYNEQFF
TGTGCCAGCAGCTTGGGCGGGAGAAAATACAATGAGCAGTTCTTC
>NA|TRBV14|TRBJ2-2|TRBD2
CASSRTSGGGTGELFF
TGTGCCAGCAGCAGAACCAGCGGGGGCGGCACCGGGGAGCTGTTTTTT
>NA|TRBV3-1/TRBV3-2|TRBJ1-4|NA
CASSQNEGTGEKLFF
TGTGCCAGCAGCCAAAATGAGGGTACAGGGGAAAAACTGTTTTTT
>NA|TRBV9|TRBJ2-2|TRBD1
CASSVVTSGTGGITGELFF
TGTGCCAGCAGCGTAGTTACTTCCGGGACAGGGGGAATCACCGGGGAGCTGTTTTTT
>NA|TRBV3-1/TRBV3-2|TRBJ2-1|NA
CASSADSPHSDNEQFF
TGTGCCAGCAGCGCGGACAGTCCCCATTCCGACAATGAGCAGTTCTTC
>NA|TRBV18|TRBJ2-1|TRBD2
CASSSNSGRYNEQFF
TGTGCCAGCTCATCAAATAGCGGGAGATACAATGAGCAGTTCTTC
>NA|TRBV21-1|TRBJ1-1|NA
CASSRRGLGTEAFF
TGTGCCAGCAGCAGGAGGGGTCTAGGGACTGAAGCTTTCTTT
>NA|TRBV6-5|TRBJ1-1|NA
CASRAGNTEAFF
TGTGCCAGTCGCGCGGGGAACACTGAAGCTTTCTTT
>NA|TRBV10-1|TRBJ2-3|TRBD2
CASGRTSGITDTQYF
TGCGCCAGCGGCCGGACTAGCGGGATTACAGATACGCAGTATTTT
>NA|TRBV6-6|TRBJ2-5|TRBD1
CASSYGGQGGETQYF
TGTGCCAGCAGTTACGGGGGACAGGGAGGAGAGACCCAGTACTTC
>NA|TRBV7-9|TRBJ2-7|NA
CASSLPLGHYPYEQYF
TGTGCCAGCAGCTTACCCCTGGGACACTACCCCTACGAGCAGTACTTC
>NA|TRBV27|TRBJ2-2|NA
CASSFQTGELFF
TGTGCCAGCAGTTTCCAAACCGGGGAGCTGTTTTTT